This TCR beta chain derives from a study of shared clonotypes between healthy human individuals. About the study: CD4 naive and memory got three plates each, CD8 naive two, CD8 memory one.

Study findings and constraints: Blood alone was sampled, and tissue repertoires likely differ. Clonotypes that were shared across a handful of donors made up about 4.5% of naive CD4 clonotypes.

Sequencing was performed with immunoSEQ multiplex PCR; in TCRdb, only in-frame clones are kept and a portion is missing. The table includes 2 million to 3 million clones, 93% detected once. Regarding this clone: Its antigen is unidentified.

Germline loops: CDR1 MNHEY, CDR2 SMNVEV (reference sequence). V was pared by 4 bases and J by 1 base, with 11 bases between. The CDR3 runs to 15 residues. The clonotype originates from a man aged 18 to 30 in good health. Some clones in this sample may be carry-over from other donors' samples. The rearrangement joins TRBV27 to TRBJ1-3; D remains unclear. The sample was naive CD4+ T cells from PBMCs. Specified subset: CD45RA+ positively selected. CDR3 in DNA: TGTGCCAGCAGTTCCCAAGGAGGGTCTGGAAACACCATATATTTT. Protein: CASSSQGGSGNTIYF.